The sequence of this T cell receptor (beta chain) was determined in a study of breast tumors, draining lymph nodes, adjacent tissues. Study observations and caveats: Tumor TCR diversity was below lymph nodes but above nontumor tissue.

In the case of this clonotype: Its antigen is unidentified.

Each CDR3 protein gets one entry after TCRdb re-called the multiplex PCR reads with MiXCR. Of about 230,000 distinct CDR3 sequences listed, 32% were seen once; the top ten hold just over 1.4%. Breast cancer patients provided tissue from their axillary draining lymph nodes. The germline gives CDR1 DFQATT, CDR2 SNEGSKA (reference sequence). V lost 4 bases, J lost 8 bases, and 12 bases lay in between. The CDR3 contains 13 residues. The sequence was obtained from a female donor with breast cancer. Some clones in this sample may be carry-over from other donors' samples. The V and J genes are TRBV20-1 and TRBJ1-6, with a possible D match to TRBD1 (6 bases). Sequencing was performed on axillary lymph node tissue. The CDR3 DNA follows: TGCAGTGCTAAACAGGGTTTTTATTCACCCCTCCACTTT. Its translation: CSAKQGFYSPLHF.